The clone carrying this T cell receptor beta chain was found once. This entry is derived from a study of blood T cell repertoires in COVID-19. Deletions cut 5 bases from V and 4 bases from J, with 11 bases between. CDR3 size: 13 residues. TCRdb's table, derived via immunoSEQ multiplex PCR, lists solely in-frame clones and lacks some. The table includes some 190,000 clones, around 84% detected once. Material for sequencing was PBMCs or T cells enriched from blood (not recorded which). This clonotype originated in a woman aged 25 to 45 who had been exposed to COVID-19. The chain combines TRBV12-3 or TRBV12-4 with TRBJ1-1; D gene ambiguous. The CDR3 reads CASSRFEGTEAFF. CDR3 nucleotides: TGTGCCAGCAGTAGATTCGAGGGCACTGAAGCTTTCTTT.